This T cell receptor beta chain was sequenced for a study of spatial heterogeneity in lung cancer. Time point in this sample: sample taken at primary tumor resection. The presence of a unique molecular identifier marked each TCR cDNA molecule. TCRdb passed the 5' RACE reads through MiXCR, listing each CDR3 protein once. The sample has approximately 66,000 distinct CDR3 sequences; roughly 6.4% are singletons. This clonotype was seen a handful of times. Germline assignment: CDR1 LGHDT and CDR2 YNNKEL (reference sequence). V trimming: 5 bases; J trimming: 6 bases; junction bases outside the gene matches: 12. The CDR3 extends over 16 amino acids.

The sample in question was PBMCs, obtained at surgery. The chain combines TRBV3-1 with TRBJ2-3, with TRBD1 matching 9 bases. This TCR was recovered from a female donor with early-stage non-small cell lung cancer. The CDR3 is CASSYGPGQGADTQYF. CDR3 nucleotide sequence: TGTGCCAGCAGCTATGGACCGGGACAGGGAGCGGATACGCAGTATTTT.